One and the same sample provided the 14 T cell receptor beta chains below, sequenced in a study of T-cell memory formation after mild COVID-19. Via MiXCR, TCRdb re-called the 5' RACE reads, giving one row per CDR3 protein. The repertoire has about half a million distinct CDR3 sequences, 18% of them found once; the top ten carry around 12%. The sequenced sample was PBMCs or a T cell subset sorted from them (not recorded which). These receptors were obtained from an adult woman who had mild COVID-19 (a few samples of this study predate the infection). Cell type and time point are not known.

In this sample, this clonotype turned up a few times. The V and J genes are TRBV18 and TRBJ2-5, with D possibly matching TRBD1 (6 bases). With 6 bases removed from V and 2 bases from J, the gap between germline ends came to 10 bases. Per the germline V gene, CDR1 is KGHSH and CDR2 is LQKENI. This CDR3 region has 13 residues. DNA for the CDR3: TGTGCCAGCTCGCCGGACAGACAAGAGACCCAGTACTTC. Its protein is CASSPDRQETQYF.

The chain uses TRBV7-9 and TRBJ2-1, with 10 bases identical to TRBD2. The trim removed 6 bases at V and 2 bases at J, leaving 10 bases unmatched. The CDR3 is made up of 17 amino acids. Germline-derived CDR1 and CDR2 are SEHNR and FQNEAQ (reference sequence). The CDR3 nucleotides read TGTGCCAGCAGGATGGGGACAAGCGGGAGGGCCTACAATGAGCAGTTCTTC. Amino acids: CASRMGTSGRAYNEQFF.

A few counts support this clonotype. The chain combines TRBV6-5 with TRBJ2-7; 9 nucleotides agree with TRBD1. In germline, CDR1 is MNHEY, CDR2 SVGAGI. This CDR3 contains 13 residues. J lost 1 base, V lost 9 bases, and 4 bases had no gene match. DNA for the CDR3: TGTGCCAGATGGGACAGGGAGTCCTACGAGCAGTACTTC. Its translation: CARWDRESYEQYF.

The chain recombines TRBV6-5 with TRBJ2-3, with a possible D match to TRBD2 (6 bases). The CDR3 runs 17 residues. The V end lost 6 bases, the J end lost 1 base, and 20 bases lay between the germline ends. Germline loops: CDR1 MNHEY, CDR2 SVGAGI. Here the CDR3 DNA reads TGTGCCAGCAGCCCCAGGCGGGACTCAATACGCACAGATACGCAGTATTTT. Residues: CASSPRRDSIRTDTQYF.

This chain uses TRBV4-1 with TRBJ2-2; 7 positions match TRBD1. The CDR3 loop spans 18 amino acids. Germline trimming cut 2 bases from V and 4 bases from J; bases unmatched to any gene: 13. The germline V gene encodes CDR1 MGHRA and CDR2 YSYEKL. CDR3 DNA sequence: TGCGCCAGCAGCCAAAAAGGAGGCGAGGGGGCGGGCACCGGGGAGCTGTTTTTT. It yields the protein CASSQKGGEGAGTGELFF.

The rearrangement links TRBV7-6 to TRBJ2-1; 10 nucleotides agree with TRBD2. CDR1 and CDR2 (germline): SGHVS, FNYEAQ. V was pared by 4 bases and J by 2 bases, with 5 bases of the junction left unmatched. The CDR3 runs to 16 residues. CDR3 sequence reads: CASSSQLAGTYNEQFF. In nucleotides, the CDR3 is TGTGCCAGCAGCTCGCAACTAGCGGGAACCTACAATGAGCAGTTCTTC.

In this sample, this clonotype turned up a few times. This chain's CDR3 is CASSFTSGNTGELFF. CDR3 sequence (DNA): TGTGCCAGCAGCTTCACTAGCGGGAACACCGGGGAGCTGTTTTTT. The rearrangement uses TRBV7-3 and TRBJ2-2; 8 bases match TRBD2. CDR1 SGHTA and CDR2 FQGTGA come from the germline V gene. J was trimmed by 1 base and V by 3 bases; bases with no gene match: 1. This CDR3 comprises 15 residues.

This clonotype has ten or more counts. V usage is TRBV7-2 and J usage is TRBJ1-1; 12 bases agree with TRBD1. Looked up from germline, CDR1 is SGHTA and CDR2 is FQGNSA. The ends lost 2 bases at V and 5 bases at J; junction bases unmatched: 9. The CDR3 extends over 17 amino acids. CDR3 loop: CASSLWGTGGAKTEAFF. CDR3 coding DNA: TGTGCCAGCAGCTTATGGGGGACAGGGGGCGCTAAGACTGAAGCTTTCTTT.

The chain couples TRBV15 to TRBJ1-1; D may be TRBD1 (5 bases). There are 11 residues in the CDR3. The germline V gene has CDR1 LNHNV and CDR2 YYDKDF (reference sequence). The V gene lost 2 bases and the J gene lost 8 bases, with 6 bases spanning the gap. The CDR3 loop is CATSRQGEAFF. CDR3 bases: TGTGCCACCAGCAGACAGGGCGAAGCTTTCTTT.

The chain has TRBV4-1 and TRBJ2-7; D is tentatively TRBD1 or TRBD2 (5 bases each). The germline V and J ends were trimmed by 0 bases and 2 bases, with 23 bases remaining between them. This CDR3 has 19 amino acids. Per germline, CDR1 MGHRA and CDR2 YSYEKL. For the CDR3, the DNA is TGCGCCAGCAGCCAAGATCGCCTGGGGGTAGGGCACAGCGCCTACGAGCAGTACTTC. Its translation: CASSQDRLGVGHSAYEQYF.

This clonotype was observed a handful of times. This chain uses TRBV6-5 with TRBJ2-7; no firm D call. V lost 0 bases and J 4 bases, leaving 7 bases between the germline ends. This CDR3 has 13 amino acids. From germline, CDR1 is MNHEY and CDR2 SVGAGI. CDR3 DNA sequence: TGTGCCAGCAGTTACTCGAGACAATACGAGCAGTACTTC. It translates to CASSYSRQYEQYF.

This chain joins TRBV20-1 and TRBJ2-1, with 8 bases matching TRBD2. V lost 3 bases, J lost 3 bases, and 22 bases stayed unmatched. CDR1 is DFQATT, CDR2 SNEGSKA, per germline (reference sequence). The CDR3 runs 20 residues. The CDR3 sequence is CSASGMVFREGPSFYNEQFF. In DNA form, the CDR3 reads TGCAGTGCTAGCGGGATGGTTTTTCGGGAGGGCCCTTCATTCTACAATGAGCAGTTCTTC.

This rearrangement joins TRBV13 to TRBJ1-4; D perhaps matches TRBD1 (6 bases). Looked up from germline, CDR1 is PRHDT and CDR2 is FYEKMQ (reference sequence). Trimming pared 2 bases from V and 2 bases from J, leaving 9 bases between. CDR3 length: 15 amino acids. In nucleotides, the CDR3 is TGTGCCAGCAGCTTAAGGACAGCCACTAATGAAAAACTGTTTTTT. It yields the protein CASSLRTATNEKLFF.

A few counts support this clonotype. This sequence joins TRBV6-5 and TRBJ1-5; a weak D match, TRBD1 (6 bases). The CDR3 consists of 17 residues. V lost 5 bases and J 0 bases, leaving 17 bases between the germline ends. Germline V gene data show CDR1 as MNHEY and CDR2 as SVGAGI. The CDR3 nucleotides read TGTGCCAGCAGTCCCGGGGCAGGGGTTTATAGCAATCAGCCCCAGCATTTT. It is translated as CASSPGAGVYSNQPQHF.